These T cell receptor beta chains were read from a single sample in a study of cytomegalovirus exposure and HLA in healthy donors. Profiling relied on immunoSEQ multiplex PCR, and the TCRdb table lists in-frame clones only, not all of them. The profile covers approximately 110,000 clones, with approximately 70% appearing a single time and roughly a tenth taken by the ten largest. Input material: PBMCs. The receptors derive from a man aged 35-49 years in good health and CMV-seropositive. Each CDR3 is given with its conserved first and last residue. Fields, in order: CDR3 protein, CDR3 DNA, J gene, V gene, D gene, clone size. D genes are given only for firm matches. Not all rows give a size; the values are once, few, many and, for expanded clones, a class.

CDR3aa: CASSRSGAADTQYF
CDR3nt: TGTGCCAGCAGCCGTAGCGGGGCGGCAGATACGCAGTATTTT
j_gene: TRBJ2-3
v_gene: TRBV7-3
d_gene: TRBD2
abundance: .

CDR3aa: CASSLTEASGDQPQHF
CDR3nt: TGTGCCAGCAGCTTAACCGAGGCCAGCGGGGATCAGCCCCAGCATTTT
j_gene: TRBJ1-5
v_gene: TRBV7-9
d_gene: .
abundance: .

CDR3aa: CASSLGGQTLTGELFF
CDR3nt: TGTGCCAGCAGCTTGGGGGGACAGACCCTCACCGGGGAGCTGTTTTTT
j_gene: TRBJ2-2
v_gene: TRBV5-6
d_gene: TRBD1
abundance: .

CDR3aa: CASSFGIAGAYEQYF
CDR3nt: TGTGCCAGCAGTTTTGGAATAGCGGGAGCCTACGAGCAGTACTTC
j_gene: TRBJ2-7
v_gene: TRBV27
d_gene: TRBD2
abundance: .

CDR3aa: CATSRDKGSYGYTF
CDR3nt: TGTGCCACCAGCAGAGATAAGGGGTCCTATGGCTACACCTTC
j_gene: TRBJ1-2
v_gene: TRBV15
d_gene: .
abundance: once

CDR3aa: CSFRRMMNTEAFF
CDR3nt: TGCAGCTTTCGGCGGATGATGAACACTGAAGCTTTCTTT
j_gene: TRBJ1-1
v_gene: TRBV29-1
d_gene: .
abundance: .

CDR3aa: CASSTGQQETQYF
CDR3nt: TGCGCCAGCAGCACGGGACAGCAAGAGACCCAGTACTTC
j_gene: TRBJ2-5
v_gene: TRBV4-1
d_gene: TRBD1
abundance: .

CDR3aa: CASVDRQEGANDTEAFF
CDR3nt: TGTGCTAGTGTCGACAGACAGGAGGGGGCGAATGACACTGAAGCTTTCTTT
j_gene: TRBJ1-1
v_gene: TRBV12-5
d_gene: TRBD1
abundance: .

CDR3aa: CAWSVLGGAAYNEQFF
CDR3nt: TGTGCCTGGAGTGTACTGGGGGGAGCCGCCTACAATGAGCAGTTCTTC
j_gene: TRBJ2-1
v_gene: TRBV30
d_gene: .
abundance: .

CDR3aa: CASSQGLAGSSYEQYF
CDR3nt: TGCGCCAGCAGCCAGGGACTAGCGGGAAGCTCCTACGAGCAGTACTTC
j_gene: TRBJ2-7
v_gene: TRBV4-3
d_gene: TRBD2
abundance: .